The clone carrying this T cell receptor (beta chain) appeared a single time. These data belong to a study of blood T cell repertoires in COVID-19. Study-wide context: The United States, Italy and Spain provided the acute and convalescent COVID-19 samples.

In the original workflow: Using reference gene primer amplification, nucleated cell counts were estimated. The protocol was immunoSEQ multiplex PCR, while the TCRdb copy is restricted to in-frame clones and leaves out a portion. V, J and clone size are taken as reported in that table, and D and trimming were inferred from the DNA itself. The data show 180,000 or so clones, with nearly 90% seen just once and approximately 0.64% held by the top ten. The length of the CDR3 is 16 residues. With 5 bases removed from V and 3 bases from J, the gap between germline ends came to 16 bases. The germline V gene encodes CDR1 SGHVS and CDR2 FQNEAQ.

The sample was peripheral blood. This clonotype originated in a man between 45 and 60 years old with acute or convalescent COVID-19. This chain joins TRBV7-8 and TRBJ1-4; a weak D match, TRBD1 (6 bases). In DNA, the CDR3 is TGTGCCAGCAGCCGAGTCAGGACAGCGGCTAATGAAAAACTGTTTTTT. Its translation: CASSRVRTAANEKLFF.